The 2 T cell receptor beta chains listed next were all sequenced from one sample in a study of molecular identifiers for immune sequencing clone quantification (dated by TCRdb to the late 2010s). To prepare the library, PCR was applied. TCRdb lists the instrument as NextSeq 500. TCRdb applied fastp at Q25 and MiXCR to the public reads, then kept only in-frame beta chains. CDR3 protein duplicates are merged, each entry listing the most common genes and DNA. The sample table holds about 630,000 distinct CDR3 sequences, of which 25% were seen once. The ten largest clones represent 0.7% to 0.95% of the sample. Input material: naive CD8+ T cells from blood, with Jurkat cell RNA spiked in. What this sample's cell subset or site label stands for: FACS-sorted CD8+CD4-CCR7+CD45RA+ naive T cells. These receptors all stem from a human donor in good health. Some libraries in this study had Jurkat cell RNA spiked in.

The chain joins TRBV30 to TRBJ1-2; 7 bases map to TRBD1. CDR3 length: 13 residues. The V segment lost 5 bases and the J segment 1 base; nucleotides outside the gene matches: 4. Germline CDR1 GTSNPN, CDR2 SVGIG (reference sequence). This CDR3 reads CAWETGYNYGYTF. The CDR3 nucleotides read TGTGCCTGGGAGACAGGGTATAACTATGGCTACACCTTC. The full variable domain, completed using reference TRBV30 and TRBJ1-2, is SQTIHQWPATLVQPVGSPLSLECTVEGTSNPNLYWYRQAAGRGLQLLFYSVGIGQISSEVPQNLSASRPQDRQFILSSKKLLLSDSGFYLCAWETGYNYGYTFGSGTRLTVV.

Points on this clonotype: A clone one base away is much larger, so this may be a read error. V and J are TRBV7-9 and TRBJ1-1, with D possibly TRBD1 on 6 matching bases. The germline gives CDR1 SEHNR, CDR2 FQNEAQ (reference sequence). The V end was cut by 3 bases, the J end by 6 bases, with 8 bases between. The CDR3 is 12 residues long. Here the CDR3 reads CASSFGGSEAFF. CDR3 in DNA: TGTGCCAGCAGCTTCGGGGGCTCTGAAGCTTTCTTT.